A single sample gave rise to the 18 T cell receptor beta chains below, sequenced in a study of shared clonotypes between healthy human individuals. Assay used: immunoSEQ multiplex PCR; TCRdb lists only in-frame clones, some missing. This repertoire shows 330,000 or so clones, roughly 80% found once; its top ten account for less than 11%. Input material: memory CD4+ T cells sorted from blood. Subset denoted: CD45RA-negative fraction. Every receptor here comes from a man aged 25-45 years in good health.

This clone has a handful of counts. Written as DNA, the CDR3 is TGTGCCAGCAGCTTAGGGGACAGGGGGCCGGGAGAGACCCAGTACTTC. It encodes CASSLGDRGPGETQYF. This chain uses TRBV5-5 with TRBJ2-5; 12 positions agree with TRBD1. The CDR3 is 16 amino acids. In germline, CDR1 is SGHKS, CDR2 YYEKEE (reference sequence). V shed 2 bases, J shed 4 bases, and the junction held 6 bases outside the gene matches.

The chain carries TRBV11-2 and TRBJ2-7; no reliable D call. Between the trimmed V and J ends, which lost 0 bases and 4 bases, there was a span of 13 bases. The germline V gene has CDR1 SGHAT and CDR2 FQNNGV. The CDR3 has 15 residues. Here the CDR3 DNA reads TGTGCCAGCAGCTTAGATCGCAACAGCCTTTACGAGCAGTACTTC. Translation: CASSLDRNSLYEQYF.

The CDR3 is CSVSPPATNTGELFF. The CDR3 DNA is TGCAGCGTCTCCCCCCCTGCTACGAACACCGGGGAGCTGTTTTTT. V is TRBV29-1 and J is TRBJ2-2; D is uncertain. CDR1 is SQVTM and CDR2 is ANQGSEA in the germline V gene. CDR3 length equals 15 residues. V was cut by 6 bases and J by 0 bases, with 14 bases left in between.

This chain uses TRBV10-1 with TRBJ2-2; 10 positions match TRBD2. J was trimmed by 6 bases and V by 8 bases; bases with no gene match: 6. Germline CDR1 reads WNHNN; CDR2 reads SYGVQD (reference sequence). CDR3 length: 14 residues. DNA of the CDR3: TGCGCCAGCGGGTCTAGCGGGAGATCCGGGGAGCTGTTTTTT. Translated, it gives CASGSSGRSGELFF.

Of note for this clone: Other DNA sequences in the sample encode the same CDR3. V and J are TRBV6-1 and TRBJ2-7; D ambiguous. The germline V and J ends were trimmed by 2 bases and 5 bases, with 4 bases remaining between them. The germline CDR1 and CDR2 sequences are MNHNS and SASEGT. This CDR3 spans 11 amino acids. CDR3 DNA sequence: TGTGCCAGCAGTGAAAATCACGAGCAGTACTTC. Its protein is CASSENHEQYF.

This clone occurred once. The V gene is TRBV6-5, the J gene TRBJ1-1; D not resolved. The CDR3 loop spans 12 amino acids. V gave up 6 bases and J gave up 7 bases, with 12 bases separating them. From germline, CDR1 is MNHEY and CDR2 SVGAGI. The CDR3 DNA reads TGTGCCAGCAGCCGCACTCCTAGTGAAGCTTTCTTT. Encoded protein: CASSRTPSEAFF.

In regard to this clone: This CDR3 is also generated by other DNA sequences in the sample. The gene calls are TRBV7-2 and TRBJ2-2, with D unresolved. The CDR3 extends over 14 amino acids. V was pared by 1 base and J by 2 bases, with 5 bases between. CDR1 and CDR2 (germline): SGHTA, FQGNSA. CDR3 region: CASSLVGNTGELFF. In DNA form, the CDR3 reads TGTGCCAGCAGCTTAGTCGGCAACACCGGGGAGCTGTTTTTT.

V and J are TRBV11-3 and TRBJ1-1, with D maybe TRBD1 (5 bases). The germline gives CDR1 SGHNT, CDR2 YENEEA. Trimming stripped 0 bases from V and 5 bases from J, with 13 bases between. There are 15 residues in the CDR3. This CDR3 reads CASSLEYRLGTEAFF. The CDR3 DNA is TGTGCCAGCAGCTTAGAGTACAGGTTGGGGACTGAAGCTTTCTTT. Full variable domain (rest looked up from reference TRBV11-3 and TRBJ1-1): EAGVVQSPRYKIIEKKQPVAFWCNPISGHNTLYWYLQNLGQGPELLIRYENEEAVDDSQLPKDRFSAERLKGVDSTLKIQPAELGDSAVYLCASSLEYRLGTEAFFGQGTRLTVV.

The J gene is TRBJ1-5, the V gene TRBV2; D possibly corresponds to TRBD1 (5 bases). Germline-derived CDR1 and CDR2 are SNHLY and FYNNEI. V was pared by 8 bases and J by 7 bases, with 15 bases between. The CDR3 length is 13 residues. Written as DNA, the CDR3 is TGTGCCAGCCTTGTTGGGGGAGGGCAGCCCCAGCATTTT. Protein sequence: CASLVGGGQPQHF.

This chain joins TRBV28 and TRBJ1-2; D may be TRBD1 (6 bases). The CDR3 has 14 residues. The germline gives CDR1 MDHEN, CDR2 SYDVKM. V gave up 5 bases and J gave up 3 bases, with 13 bases separating them. The CDR3 region has the DNA TGTGCCAGCAGTCTGGGGGCAGCCGACTATGGCTACACCTTC. It translates to CASSLGAADYGYTF.

This clone was picked up a small number of times. The CDR3 is CASSVWTGEQETQYF. CDR3 nucleotides: TGTGCCAGCAGCGTCTGGACAGGGGAGCAAGAGACCCAGTACTTC. The V gene is TRBV7-9, the J gene TRBJ2-5; 9 bases match TRBD1. The CDR3 totals 15 residues. The V segment lost 5 bases and the J segment 2 bases; nucleotides outside the gene matches: 6. Germline assignment: CDR1 SEHNR and CDR2 FQNEAQ (reference sequence).

J is TRBJ1-4 and V is TRBV6-6, with 8 bases aligning to TRBD1. The CDR3 has 14 amino acids. After removal of 4 bases from V and 3 bases from J, the junction contained 1 base not matched to a gene. The germline V gene has CDR1 MNHNY and CDR2 SVGAGI (reference sequence). The CDR3 loop is CASSSTGANEKLFF. CDR3 in DNA: TGTGCCAGCAGTTCGACAGGGGCTAATGAAAAACTGTTTTTT.

This chain connects TRBV10-2 to TRBJ2-7; 7 bases are a match to TRBD1. Germline trimming cut 5 bases from V and 7 bases from J; bases unmatched to any gene: 5. Germline CDR1 and CDR2: WSHSY and SAAADI. This CDR3 is built from 12 residues. CDR3: CASSINRGEQYF. The CDR3 nucleotides read TGCGCCAGCAGTATAAACAGGGGAGAGCAGTACTTC.

This chain joins TRBV5-1 and TRBJ2-3; D gene unclear. The CDR3 contains 15 residues. V lost 2 bases to trimming and J lost 1 base, with 11 bases between them. In germline, CDR1 is SGHRS, CDR2 YFSETQ. The CDR3 DNA reads as TGCGCCAGCAGCTTAAACCCGGACGGCACAGATACGCAGTATTTT. Amino acids: CASSLNPDGTDTQYF.

The rearrangement joins TRBV28 to TRBJ2-3; no definite D call. The V gene lost 6 bases and the J gene lost 6 bases, with 19 bases spanning the gap. This CDR3 is built from 15 residues. The germline V gene encodes CDR1 MDHEN and CDR2 SYDVKM. The CDR3 DNA sequence: TGTGCCAGCAGGCTAGGTGGGCTAACCCGTGATACGCAGTATTTT. It encodes CASRLGGLTRDTQYF.

The chain combines TRBV11-2 with TRBJ2-2; D perhaps matches TRBD2 (5 bases). The germline V and J ends were trimmed by 5 bases and 6 bases, with 10 bases remaining between them. CDR1 and CDR2 from the germline V gene are SGHAT and FQNNGV. This CDR3 has 13 residues. CDR3 nucleotides: TGTGCCAGCAGCCCTACTAGATCCGGGGAGCTGTTTTTT. Encoded protein: CASSPTRSGELFF.

The chain uses TRBV5-1 and TRBJ2-5, with D possibly matching TRBD1 (6 bases). This CDR3 has 16 residues. The germline CDR1 and CDR2 sequences are SGHRS and YFSETQ. V shed 4 bases and J shed 0 bases, with 16 bases lying between them. The CDR3 coding sequence is TGCGCCAGCAGCCCCGCGCGACAGGCCGACCAAGAGACCCAGTACTTC. Its translation is CASSPARQADQETQYF.

This clone was recorded once. The rearrangement uses TRBV28 and TRBJ1-2; 7 nucleotides match TRBD1. The CDR3 length is 14 residues. The V gene end was trimmed by 4 bases and the J gene end by 6 bases; junction bases not matched to a gene: 8. CDR1 MDHEN and CDR2 SYDVKM come from the germline V gene. The CDR3 bases are TGTGCCAGCAGTTCTGGGACAGTCGGGGATGGCTACACCTTC. This encodes CASSSGTVGDGYTF.